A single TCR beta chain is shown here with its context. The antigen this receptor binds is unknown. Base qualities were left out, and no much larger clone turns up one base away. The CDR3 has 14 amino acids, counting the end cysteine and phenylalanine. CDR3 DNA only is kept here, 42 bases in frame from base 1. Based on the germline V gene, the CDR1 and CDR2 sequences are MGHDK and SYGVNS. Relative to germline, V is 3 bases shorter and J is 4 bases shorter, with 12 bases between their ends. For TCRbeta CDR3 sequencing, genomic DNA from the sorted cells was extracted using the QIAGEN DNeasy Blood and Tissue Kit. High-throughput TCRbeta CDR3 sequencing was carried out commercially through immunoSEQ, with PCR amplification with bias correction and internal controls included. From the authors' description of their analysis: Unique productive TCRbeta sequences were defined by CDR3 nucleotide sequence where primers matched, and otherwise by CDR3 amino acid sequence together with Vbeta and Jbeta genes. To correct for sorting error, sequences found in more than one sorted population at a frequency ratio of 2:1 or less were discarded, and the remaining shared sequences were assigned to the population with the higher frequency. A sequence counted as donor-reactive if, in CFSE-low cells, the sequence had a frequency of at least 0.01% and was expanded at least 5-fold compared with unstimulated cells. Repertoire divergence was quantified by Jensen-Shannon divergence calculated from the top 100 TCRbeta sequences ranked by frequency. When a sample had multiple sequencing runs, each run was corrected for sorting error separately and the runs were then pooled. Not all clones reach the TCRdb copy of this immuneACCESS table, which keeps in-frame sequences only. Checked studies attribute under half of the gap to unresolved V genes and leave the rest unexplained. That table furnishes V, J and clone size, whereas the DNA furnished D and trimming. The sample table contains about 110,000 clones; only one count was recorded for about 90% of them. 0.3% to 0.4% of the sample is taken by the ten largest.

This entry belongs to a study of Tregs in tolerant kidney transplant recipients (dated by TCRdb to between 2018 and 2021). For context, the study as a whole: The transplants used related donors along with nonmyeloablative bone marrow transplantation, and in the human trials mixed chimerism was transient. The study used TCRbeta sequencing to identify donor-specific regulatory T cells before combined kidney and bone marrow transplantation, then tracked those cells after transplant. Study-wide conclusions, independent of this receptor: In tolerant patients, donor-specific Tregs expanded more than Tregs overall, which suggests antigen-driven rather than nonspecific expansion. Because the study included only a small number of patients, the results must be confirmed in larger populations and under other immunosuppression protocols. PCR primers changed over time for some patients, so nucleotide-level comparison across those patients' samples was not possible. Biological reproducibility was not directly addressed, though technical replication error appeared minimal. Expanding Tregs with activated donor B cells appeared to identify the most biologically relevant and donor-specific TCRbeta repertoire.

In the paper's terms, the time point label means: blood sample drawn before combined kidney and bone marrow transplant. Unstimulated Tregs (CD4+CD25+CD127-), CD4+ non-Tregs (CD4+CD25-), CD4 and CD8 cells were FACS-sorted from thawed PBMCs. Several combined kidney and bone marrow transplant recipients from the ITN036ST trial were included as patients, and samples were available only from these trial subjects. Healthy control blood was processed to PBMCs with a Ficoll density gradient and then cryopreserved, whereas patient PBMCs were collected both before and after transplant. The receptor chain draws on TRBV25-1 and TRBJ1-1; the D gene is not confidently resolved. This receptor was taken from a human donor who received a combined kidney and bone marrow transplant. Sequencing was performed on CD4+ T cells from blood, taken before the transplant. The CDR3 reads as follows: CASSDPSPGTEAFF. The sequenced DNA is TGTGCCAGCAGTGACCCAAGTCCGGGCACTGAAGCTTTCTTT.